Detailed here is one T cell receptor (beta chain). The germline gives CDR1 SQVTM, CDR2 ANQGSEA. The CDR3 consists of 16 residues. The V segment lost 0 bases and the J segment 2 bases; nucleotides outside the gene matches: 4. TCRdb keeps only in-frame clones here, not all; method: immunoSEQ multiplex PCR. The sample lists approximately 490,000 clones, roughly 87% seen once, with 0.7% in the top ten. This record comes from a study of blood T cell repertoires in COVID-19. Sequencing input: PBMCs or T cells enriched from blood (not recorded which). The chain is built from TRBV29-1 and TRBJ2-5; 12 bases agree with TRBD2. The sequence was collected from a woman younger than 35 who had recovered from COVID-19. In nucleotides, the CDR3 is TGCAGCGTTGAAGAACGGACTAGCGGGGTTCAAGAGACCCAGTACTTC. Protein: CSVEERTSGVQETQYF.